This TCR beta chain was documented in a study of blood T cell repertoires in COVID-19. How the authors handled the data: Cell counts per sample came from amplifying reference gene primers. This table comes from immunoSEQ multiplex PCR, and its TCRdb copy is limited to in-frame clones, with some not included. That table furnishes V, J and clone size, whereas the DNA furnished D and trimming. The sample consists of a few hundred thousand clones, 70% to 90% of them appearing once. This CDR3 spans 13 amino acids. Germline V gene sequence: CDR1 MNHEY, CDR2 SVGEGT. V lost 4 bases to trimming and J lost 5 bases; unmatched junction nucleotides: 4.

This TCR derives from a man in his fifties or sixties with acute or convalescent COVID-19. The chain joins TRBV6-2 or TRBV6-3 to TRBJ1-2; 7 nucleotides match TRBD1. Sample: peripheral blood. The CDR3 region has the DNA TGTGCCAGCAGTTTCGGACAGGATTATGGCTACACCTTC. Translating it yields CASSFGQDYGYTF.